This passage covers 3 T cell receptor beta chains from one sample sequenced in a study of tissue T cells after allogeneic stem cell transplantation. Sequencing used immunoSEQ multiplex PCR; TCRdb keeps in-frame clones, though not all of them. Among 9,800 or so clones listed, approximately 65% were seen once. The material was tissue from the stomach, obtained at autopsy. These receptor sequences come from a male donor aged 60 or over with lung cancer.

The chain links TRBV18 to TRBJ2-2; D uncertain. V lost 2 bases to trimming and J lost 0 bases, with 7 bases between them. The CDR3 loop spans 15 amino acids. In germline, CDR1 is KGHSH, CDR2 LQKENI. The chain's CDR3 is CASSPGDTNTGELFF. The CDR3 nucleotides read TGTGCCAGCTCACCAGGAGACACGAACACCGGGGAGCTGTTTTTT.

V is TRBV6-5 and J is TRBJ1-2; D remains unclear. From germline, CDR1 is MNHEY and CDR2 SVGAGI. The length of the CDR3 is 10 residues. V was shortened by 6 bases and J by 3 bases, with 2 bases between the two germline ends. DNA of the CDR3: TGTGCCAGCAGGGACTATGGCTACACCTTC. It specifies CASRDYGYTF.

The chain has TRBV29-1 and TRBJ2-5; D unclear. V was cut by 7 bases and J by 2 bases, with 11 bases left in between. This CDR3 contains 12 residues. CDR1 is SQVTM and CDR2 is ANQGSEA in the germline V gene. The CDR3 nucleotides read TGCAGCGGGTCACAGCGTCAAGAGACCCAGTACTTC. The encoded protein is CSGSQRQETQYF.